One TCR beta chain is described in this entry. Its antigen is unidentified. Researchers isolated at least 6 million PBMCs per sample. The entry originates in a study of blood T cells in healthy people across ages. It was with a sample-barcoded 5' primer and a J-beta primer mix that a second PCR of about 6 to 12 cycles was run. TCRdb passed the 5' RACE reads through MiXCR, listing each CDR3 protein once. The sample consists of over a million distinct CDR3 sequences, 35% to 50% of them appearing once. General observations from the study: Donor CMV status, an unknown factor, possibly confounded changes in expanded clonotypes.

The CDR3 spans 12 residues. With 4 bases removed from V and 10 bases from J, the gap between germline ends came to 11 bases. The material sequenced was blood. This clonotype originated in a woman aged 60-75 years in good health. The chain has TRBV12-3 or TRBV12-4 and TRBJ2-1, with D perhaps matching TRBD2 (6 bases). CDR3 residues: CASSSPGDEQFF. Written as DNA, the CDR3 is TGTGCCAGCAGTTCCCCGGGAGACGAGCAGTTCTTC.